These 13 T cell receptor beta chains share one sample of origin, sequenced in a study of blood T cell repertoires in COVID-19. Only in-frame clones appear in the TCRdb table, and some are missing; sequencing was by immunoSEQ multiplex PCR. The sample has 250,000 to 350,000 clones; around 90% are singletons. Sequenced sample: peripheral blood. The receptors stem from a woman between 45 and 60 years old who had recovered from COVID-19.

This clone was counted a few times. This chain uses TRBV6-5 with TRBJ1-6; D may be TRBD1 (6 bases). CDR1 and CDR2 (germline): MNHEY, SVGAGI. V lost 1 base, J lost 7 bases, and 14 bases lay in between. This CDR3 has 16 residues. The CDR3 region has the DNA TGTGCCAGCAGTTACTATCCCGGGACACCCAATTCACCCCTCCACTTT. It translates to CASSYYPGTPNSPLHF.

This chain joins TRBV5-6 and TRBJ2-7; the match to TRBD2 covers 7 bases. Germline V gene data show CDR1 as SGHDT and CDR2 as YYEEEE. This CDR3 region has 12 residues. Germline trimming cut 7 bases from V and 0 bases from J; bases unmatched to any gene: 1. CDR3 protein: CASGRGSYEQYF. As DNA, the CDR3 is TGTGCCAGCGGGAGGGGCTCCTACGAGCAGTACTTC.

The V gene is TRBV10-3, the J gene TRBJ2-7; tentative D call: TRBD1 (6 bases). This CDR3 comprises 15 residues. With 3 bases removed from V and 6 bases from J, the gap between germline ends came to 18 bases. Germline V gene lookup returns CDR1 ENHRY and CDR2 SYGVKD. Here the CDR3 reads CAISDGTNVTPEQYF. CDR3 nucleotide sequence: TGTGCCATCAGTGATGGGACAAACGTGACCCCCGAGCAGTACTTC.

This clone was seen only a few times. CDR3 protein: CATSEGQGHEQYF. In DNA form, the CDR3 reads TGTGCCACCAGTGAAGGGCAGGGCCACGAGCAGTACTTC. The rearrangement joins TRBV24-1 to TRBJ2-7; the D gene is possibly TRBD1 (5 bases). Germline CDR1 KGHDR, CDR2 SFDVKD. There are 13 residues in the CDR3. V shed 4 bases and J shed 5 bases, with 11 bases lying between them.

This chain joins TRBV6-2 or TRBV6-3 and TRBJ2-3; D is perhaps TRBD2 (6 bases). The germline CDR1 and CDR2 sequences are MNHEY and SVGEGT. The CDR3 length is 15 residues. V was cut by 2 bases and J by 3 bases, with 12 bases left in between. CDR3 loop: CASSYEREDTDTQYF. For the CDR3, the DNA is TGTGCCAGCAGTTACGAAAGGGAGGATACAGATACGCAGTATTTT.

The chain is built from TRBV5-1 and TRBJ2-3; maybe TRBD2 (6 bases). This CDR3 is 14 amino acids long. Trimming stripped 0 bases from V and 5 bases from J, with 10 bases between. Germline CDR1 reads SGHRS; CDR2 reads YFSETQ. CDR3 nucleotides: TGCGCCAGCAGCTTGGGGGACTCTGGAGATACGCAGTATTTT. Translating gives CASSLGDSGDTQYF.

This clone was detected a few times. The rearrangement uses TRBV5-1 and TRBJ2-1; D perhaps matches TRBD2 (6 bases). Trimming cost V 2 bases and J 5 bases, with 23 bases left between them. The CDR3 consists of 18 residues. The germline gives CDR1 SGHRS, CDR2 YFSETQ. The CDR3 DNA is TGCGCCAGCAGCTTAACCTGGGACTCCTTAGTCACGGACAATGAGCAGTTCTTC. This sequence encodes CASSLTWDSLVTDNEQFF.

The chain recombines TRBV7-2 with TRBJ2-3; TRBD2 matches at 9 bases. The V gene's germline CDR1 is SGHTA and CDR2 FQGNSA. The V gene end was trimmed by 3 bases and the J gene end by 6 bases; junction bases not matched to a gene: 7. The CDR3 has 15 amino acids. The CDR3 region has the DNA TGTGCCAGCAGCTTCCTGAGACTAGCGGCCGATACGCAGTATTTT. Its protein is CASSFLRLAADTQYF.

This chain joins TRBV20-1 and TRBJ1-1; D is perhaps TRBD1 (6 bases). This CDR3 is 14 amino acids long. The germline CDR1 and CDR2 sequences are DFQATT and SNEGSKA (reference sequence). Trimming removed 3 bases from V and 6 bases from J, with 17 bases in between. The CDR3 loop is CSASRSGTHSEAFF. The CDR3 DNA sequence: TGCAGTGCTAGTCGGTCTGGGACACACTCTGAAGCTTTCTTT.

The chain recombines TRBV6-5 with TRBJ1-6; D may be TRBD1 (5 bases). Germline V CDR1 and CDR2: MNHEY, SVGAGI. The V and J ends lost 2 bases and 6 bases respectively, with 8 bases between them. CDR3 size: 14 residues. Here the CDR3 reads CASSYPTANSPLHF. CDR3 sequence (DNA): TGTGCCAGCAGTTACCCGACAGCTAATTCACCCCTCCACTTT.

The rearrangement uses TRBV19 and TRBJ1-5; a possible D gene is TRBD1 (6 bases). V was cut by 7 bases and J by 6 bases, with 16 bases left in between. CDR1 is LNHDA, CDR2 SQIVND, per germline (reference sequence). The CDR3 loop spans 14 amino acids. CDR3 sequence reads: CASTPTGPGQPQHF. In nucleotides, the CDR3 is TGTGCCAGTACCCCCACAGGGCCCGGTCAGCCCCAGCATTTT.

This clone showed up just once. The chain couples TRBV9 to TRBJ2-1; D not certain. Germline loops: CDR1 SGDLS, CDR2 YYNGEE. The germline V and J ends were trimmed by 0 bases and 6 bases, with 10 bases remaining between them. The CDR3 has 14 amino acids. CDR3 DNA: TGTGCCAGCAGCGTAGCTACTTCGGGCAATGAGCAGTTCTTC. It encodes CASSVATSGNEQFF.

This rearrangement joins TRBV3-1 (or the pseudogene TRBV3-2) to TRBJ2-1; 12 nucleotides line up with TRBD2. Germline V gene data show CDR1 as LGHDT and CDR2 as YNNKEL (reference sequence). The V segment lost 4 bases and the J segment 5 bases; nucleotides outside the gene matches: 9. This CDR3 contains 17 residues. This CDR3 reads CASSRQGTSGPHNEQFF. CDR3 coding DNA: TGTGCCAGCAGCCGTCAGGGGACTAGCGGGCCTCACAATGAGCAGTTCTTC.